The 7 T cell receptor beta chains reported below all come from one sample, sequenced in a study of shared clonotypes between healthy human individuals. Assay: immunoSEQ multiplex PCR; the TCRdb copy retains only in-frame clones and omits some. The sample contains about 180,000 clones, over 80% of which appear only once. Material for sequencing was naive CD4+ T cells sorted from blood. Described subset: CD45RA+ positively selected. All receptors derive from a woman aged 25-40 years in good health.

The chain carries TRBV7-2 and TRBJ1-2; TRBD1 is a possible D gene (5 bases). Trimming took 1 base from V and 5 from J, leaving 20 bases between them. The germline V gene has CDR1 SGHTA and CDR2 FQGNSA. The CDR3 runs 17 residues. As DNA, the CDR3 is TGTGCCAGCAGCTTAGACGGGAGTGGCAGGGTAATTTATGGCTACACCTTC. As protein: CASSLDGSGRVIYGYTF.

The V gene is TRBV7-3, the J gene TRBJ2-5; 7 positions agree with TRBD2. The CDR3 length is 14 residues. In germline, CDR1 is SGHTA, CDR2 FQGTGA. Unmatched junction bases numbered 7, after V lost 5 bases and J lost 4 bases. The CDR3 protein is CASSRLTGGETQYF. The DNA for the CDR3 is TGTGCCAGCAGCCGACTGACGGGAGGAGAGACCCAGTACTTC.

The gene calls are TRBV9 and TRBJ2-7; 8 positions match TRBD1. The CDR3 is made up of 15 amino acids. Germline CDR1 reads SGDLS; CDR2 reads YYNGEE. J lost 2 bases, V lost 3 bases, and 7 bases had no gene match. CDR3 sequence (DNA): TGTGCCAGCAGCGCAGGACAGGGCCTCCCCTACGAGCAGTACTTC. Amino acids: CASSAGQGLPYEQYF.

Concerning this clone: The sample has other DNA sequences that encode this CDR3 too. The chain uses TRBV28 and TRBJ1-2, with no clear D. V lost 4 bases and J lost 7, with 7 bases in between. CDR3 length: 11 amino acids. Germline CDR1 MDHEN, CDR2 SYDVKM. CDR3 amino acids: CASSSGFGYTF. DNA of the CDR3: TGTGCCAGCAGTTCGGGGTTTGGCTACACCTTC.

For the CDR3, the DNA is TGTGCCAGCAGCCCTACGGACAGGGGATCGGAGACCCAGTACTTC. It encodes CASSPTDRGSETQYF. The V call is TRBV6-6, the J call TRBJ2-5; 9 bases fit TRBD1. J was trimmed by 5 bases and V by 6 bases; bases with no gene match: 10. CDR1 is MNHNY and CDR2 is SVGAGI in the germline V gene (reference sequence). The CDR3 length is 15 residues.

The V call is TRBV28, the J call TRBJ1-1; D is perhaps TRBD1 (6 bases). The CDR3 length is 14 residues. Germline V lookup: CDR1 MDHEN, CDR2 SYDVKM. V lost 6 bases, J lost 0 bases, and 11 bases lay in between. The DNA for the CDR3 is TGTGCCAGCAGATTGACAGGATTGAACACTGAAGCTTTCTTT. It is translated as CASRLTGLNTEAFF.

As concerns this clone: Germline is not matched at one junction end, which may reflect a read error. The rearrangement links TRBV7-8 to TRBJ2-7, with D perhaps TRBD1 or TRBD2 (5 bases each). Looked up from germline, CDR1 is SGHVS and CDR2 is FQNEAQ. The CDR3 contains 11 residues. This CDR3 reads CASSLDRDPTF. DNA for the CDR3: TGTGCCAGCAGCTTAGATCGGGACCCAACATTC.